The clone carrying this T cell receptor beta chain was found many times. Patients were all untreated before their thyroid surgery. Trimming at V came to 4 bases and at J to 7 bases, leaving 3 bases not matched to a gene. The CDR3 loop spans 13 amino acids. Germline loops: CDR1 SNHLY, CDR2 FYNNEI. This record belongs to a study of metastatic and nonmetastatic thyroid tumors. Study-wide background: Samples came from malignant and benign thyroid patients, and repertoires were compared across blood and tumor or nodule tissue.

Authors' processing steps: Built for papillary thyroid cancer, a distant-metastasis classifier drew on CDR3 differences across clinicopathological groups. Through MiXCR, TCRdb re-clonotyped the PCR reads. It is TCRdb's table, rather than the study itself, that gives the V and J calls and clone size. This sample has about 27,000 clones; roughly 14% occur once, and the top ten carry about a sixth. This receptor was obtained from a male donor with papillary thyroid cancer or a benign thyroid nodule (not recorded which). Some clones in this sample may be carry-over from other donors' samples. Sequencing was performed on blood. The genes are TRBV2 and TRBJ2-1; 8 bases align to TRBD1. CDR3 sequence: CASSGTGPNEQFF. CDR3 DNA sequence: TGTGCCAGCAGTGGGACAGGGCCGAATGAGCAGTTCTTC.